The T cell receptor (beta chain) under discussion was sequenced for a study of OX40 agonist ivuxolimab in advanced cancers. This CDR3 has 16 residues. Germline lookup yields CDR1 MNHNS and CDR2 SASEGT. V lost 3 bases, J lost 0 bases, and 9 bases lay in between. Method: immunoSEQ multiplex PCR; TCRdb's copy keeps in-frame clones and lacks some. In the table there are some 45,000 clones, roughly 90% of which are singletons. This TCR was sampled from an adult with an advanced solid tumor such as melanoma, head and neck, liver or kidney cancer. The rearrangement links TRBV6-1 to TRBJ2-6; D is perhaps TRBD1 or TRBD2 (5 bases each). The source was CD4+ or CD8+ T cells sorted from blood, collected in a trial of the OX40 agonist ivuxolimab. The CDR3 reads CASSDRETSGANVLTF. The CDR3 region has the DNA TGTGCCAGCAGTGACAGGGAGACCTCTGGGGCCAACGTCCTGACTTTC.